This section outlines one T cell receptor beta chain sequence together with its context. Its binding antigen is unknown. No base qualities exist here, and no much larger clone lies one base off it. This entry comes from a study of cytomegalovirus exposure and HLA in healthy donors (TCRdb year 2017). Turning to the overall study: According to an earlier analysis of a few hundred of the donors, some 170 million T cells yielded some 110 million unique TCR beta sequences and 250 to 350 Gb of sequence data. In the later analysis, no new phenotypic data were used to find candidate immune exposures; instead, reliance was placed on TCR beta sequences and their occurrence across donors. HLA typing included class I and class II loci at four-digit resolution. The study was designed to test whether signatures of past pathogen exposure could be identified by cataloging public T cell receptors. The study combined high-throughput TCR immunosequencing, statistical association of individual TCRs with disease status, and machine learning to predict cytomegalovirus infection status. Donor age, sex, ethnicity and CMV serostatus were compiled alongside the repertoire data. All discovery cohort repertoires had been generated on a single sequencing platform. In addition to the first cohort of 666 subjects, a separate validation cohort of 130 or so different subjects was used. Among about 410 genotyped donors of the cohort, an average of approximately 220,000 unique TCR beta nucleotide sequences was sequenced per donor, of which roughly 17% were non-productive. The study profiled the T cell repertoires of under 850 subjects by immunosequencing and related them to cytomegalovirus serostatus. An early release covering about 600 HLA-typed donors comprised about 310 gigabases of sequencing data and approximately 80 million unique TCR sequences. The genetic ancestry cluster associated with self-reported Caucasian donors included about 81% of the 398 genotyped donors. An earlier analysis of around 640 of the donors used high-throughput TCR beta sequencing to judge whether each TCR beta V gene segment behaved as functional or pseudogenic. Typing coverage varied by locus: roughly 629-640 donors for A, B, C, DRB1 and DQB1; about 520 for DQA1; over 600 for DPA1; more than 450 for DPB1. Because of strong linkage in the cohort, roughly five DR-DQ haplotypes were treated as single units for association and clustering. A later analysis re-analyzed previously published TCR beta repertoires from several hundred donors and added high-resolution HLA genotyping to study TCR occurrence patterns. In a later genetic analysis, genome-wide SNP genotypes for about 65% of the roughly 670 donors were used, and that subset was treated as a discovery cohort.

Receptors were amplified or captured by the immunoSEQ multiplex PCR assay. For the multiplex PCR, a mixture combining 60 forward primers for TCR Vbeta segments and 13 reverse primers for TCR Jbeta segments was used. A multiplex PCR assay on genomic DNA amplified the CDR3 region of rearranged TCR beta genes. The Illumina HiSeq System was used to sequence the amplified TCR beta libraries as 87-base-pair reads. The source study handled its data this way. A later analysis tallied some 79 million unique TCR beta chains across the 666 repertoires, and some 10 million of those chains were shared by two or more donors. A nearest-neighbor algorithm error-corrected the raw reads and collapsed the reads into unique sequences, merging closely related sequences to remove PCR and sequencing errors. To assign V, D and J gene segments, CDR3 sequences were aligned to IMGT reference sequences. For a sequence to be retained, at least a six-nucleotide match to both a V gene segment and a J gene segment was required. A rearrangement counted as productive if the CDR3 had no stop codons and remained in frame with V and J, and every other rearrangement counted as non-productive. Following IMGT convention, CDR3 was defined as the stretch from the second conserved V-encoded cysteine up to the conserved J-encoded phenylalanine. The earlier analysis of about 560 of the donors excluded any sequence lacking an unambiguous match to a single V gene segment. In an earlier analysis of approximately 610 of the donors, V segments were called functional above 56.7% productive rearrangements and were called segregating when the between-donor standard deviation exceeded 5%. A statistical classification framework was built for diagnosing cytomegalovirus status from the catalog of TCR beta chain sequences. A later analysis assigned V and J genes by comparing TCR nucleotide sequences with IMGT/GENE-DB human TR gene sequences. In a later analysis, CDR3 sequences and most-parsimonious VDJ recombination scenarios were assigned using the TCRdist pipeline. In a later analysis, each TCR beta chain was defined by its CDR3 amino acid sequence together with its V-gene family, and reads lacking a unique V-gene family were excluded. A later analysis removed 500 to 650 highly shared, low-generation-probability nucleotide sequences to deal with suspected cross-contamination and a sequencing artifact. A later analysis calculated a clonal expansion index for each public chain from normalized within-repertoire ranks of inferred template counts. In a later analysis, generation probabilities were computed with a VDJ recombination model fitted to out-of-frame rearrangements, and the resulting probabilities were checked against IGoR. A later analysis scored TCR-TCR, TCR-HLA and TCR-CMV co-occurrence with hypergeometric tests, applying a repertoire-size bias correction to TCR pairs. To estimate false discovery rates, a later analysis permuted the HLA or CMV assignments 20 times. In a later analysis, co-occurring TCRs were grouped using DBSCAN, with TCRdist sequence similarity added in when clustering inside HLA-allele-positive subsets. For co-occurrence clustering, repertoires with fewer than 30,000 or more than 120,000 public chains were excluded, along with a handful of repertoires with anomalous nucleotide sharing. As stored in TCRdb, this immuneACCESS dataset retains in-frame rearrangements with V and J assigned. A fraction of the clones does not appear; measured against another copy, unresolved V genes explain less than half of the discrepancy, and the remainder lacks a known reason. The V and J calls and clone size are taken from that table; D and trimming were inferred from the DNA. Counted in this sample were around 280,000 clones; 80% to 90% of them appeared once. In total, the top ten clones hold about 2.3% of the sample.

The cohort was made up of hundreds of healthy bone marrow donors. All cohort members were sampled while nominally healthy, although unrecorded immune exposures were likely present. The donor tested CMV seronegative and was one of the 352 seronegative cohort members. A peripheral blood sample was provided by each donor, and peripheral blood mononuclear cells were used for TCR beta sequencing. The Qiagen DNeasy Blood Extraction Kit was used to extract genomic DNA from the blood cell samples. V is cut back by 5 bases and J by 2 bases, with 2 bases in the junction unmatched. The germline V gene sets CDR1 to SGHTA and CDR2 to FQGTGA. The CDR3 runs 13 residues from the cysteine to the phenylalanine. The DNA shown is the 39-base CDR3, in frame from base 1. The paper's findings and limits, for the study overall: Linkage disequilibrium might explain the correlated functional status among segregating V segments, but an unknown experimental factor could not be ruled out. The sequencing pipeline was judged likely to have produced a cluster of highly shared sequence variants as a technical artifact. Three of the identified cytomegalovirus-associated TCR beta chains were confirmed in vitro to be specific for cytomegalovirus antigens. Most CMV-associated TCR beta chains appeared to be HLA-restricted in a later analysis, and the HLA associations seemed to be driven largely by CMV exposure. The study gave a list of 150 to 200 TCR beta chains associated with cytomegalovirus. For the cohort, immune exposure information was limited to CMV serostatus. In a later analysis, some 17,000 TCR beta sequences were associated with specific HLA alleles at a false discovery rate of 0.05. The 87-base-pair reads could not distinguish some IMGT-functional V segments, including TRBV6-2 and TRBV6-3, so those segments were excluded. Because some donors lacked HLA typing at each locus, the association tests relied only on the typed subset. An association between a missense DCLRE1C variant and V-gene and J-gene trimming of TCR beta chains was found in a later genetic analysis and replicated in an independent cohort. When HLA alleles, especially DR and DQ, strongly co-occurred, TCR associations were difficult to assign to individual alleles. According to the authors, the approach could potentially be generalized to other disease states and immunological phenotypes. Because counts were too low, 15 to 20 rarely observed V segments, including chromosome 9 orphons, were excluded from the earlier analysis of fewer than 650 of the donors. Most TCR sequences were observed very rarely across donors, whereas some public TCRs were present in many individuals. The presence/absence analyses assumed that sequencing depth was roughly uniform across donors, and that assumption may not be true. A later genetic analysis reported fewer N-insertions in productive TCRs among donors in an Asian-associated ancestry cluster than the roughly 700-donor mean. In a later analysis, several top co-occurrence clusters were reported to appear linked to parvovirus B19, influenza, CMV and Epstein-Barr virus. In a later analysis, HLA-associated TCR beta chains showed more clonal expansion and lower generation probabilities than non-associated chains that were equally common. In this cohort, only TCR beta chains were sequenced, and detectable features were limited by the absence of alpha or paired-chain data. The classifier was reported to diagnose cytomegalovirus status with high specificity and sensitivity in both the original cohort and the validation cohort. A further reported finding was that TCR beta sequences accurately predicted the HLA-A and HLA-B alleles for most subjects in the first cohort. According to a later analysis, TCR association rates differed among HLA loci, with DRB1 alleles showing the most associated TCRs and HLA-C alleles showing the fewest. An earlier analysis of approximately 600 of the donors showed that most TCR beta V segments appeared in productive rearrangements either about 90% or about 30% of the time, which broadly matched IMGT annotations.

Sequencing was carried out using PBMCs. The chain is made from TRBV7-3 and TRBJ1-2; the central 7 bases match TRBD1. The origin of this receptor is a woman aged 18-35 years in good health and CMV-seronegative. This receptor has the CDR3 CASSQGQNYGYTF. The bases are TGTGCCAGCAGCCAGGGACAGAACTATGGCTACACCTTC.